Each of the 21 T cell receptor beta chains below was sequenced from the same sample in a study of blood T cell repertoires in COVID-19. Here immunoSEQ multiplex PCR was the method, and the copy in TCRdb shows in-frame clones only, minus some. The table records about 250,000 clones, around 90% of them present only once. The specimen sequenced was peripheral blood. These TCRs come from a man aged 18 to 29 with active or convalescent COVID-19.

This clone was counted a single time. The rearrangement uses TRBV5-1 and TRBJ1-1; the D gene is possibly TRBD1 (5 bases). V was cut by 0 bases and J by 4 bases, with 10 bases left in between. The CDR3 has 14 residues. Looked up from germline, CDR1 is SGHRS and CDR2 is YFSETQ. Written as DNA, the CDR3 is TGCGCCAGCAGCTTGGTTATAAGGGGCACTGAAGCTTTCTTT. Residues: CASSLVIRGTEAFF.

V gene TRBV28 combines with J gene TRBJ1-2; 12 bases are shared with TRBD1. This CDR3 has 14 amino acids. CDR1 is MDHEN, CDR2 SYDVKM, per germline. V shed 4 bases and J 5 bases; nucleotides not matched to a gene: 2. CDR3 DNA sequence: TGTGCCAGCAGTTCGGGACAGGGGGCATATGGCTACACCTTC. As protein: CASSSGQGAYGYTF.

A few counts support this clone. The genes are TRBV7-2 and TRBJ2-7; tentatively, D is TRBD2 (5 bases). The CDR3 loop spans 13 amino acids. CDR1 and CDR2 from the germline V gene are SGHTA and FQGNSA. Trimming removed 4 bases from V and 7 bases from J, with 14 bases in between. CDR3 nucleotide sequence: TGTGCCAGCAGCTGGAGAGGGAAGGAGGAGCAGTACTTC. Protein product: CASSWRGKEEQYF.

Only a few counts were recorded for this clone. For the CDR3, the DNA is TGTGCCAGCAGTGTTGCAGACTACAATGAGCAGTTCTTC. Amino acids: CASSVADYNEQFF. The J gene is TRBJ2-1, the V gene TRBV25-1; no reliable D call. Germline CDR1 is MGHDK and CDR2 is SYGVNS. Trimming stripped 4 bases from V and 3 bases from J, with 7 bases between. This CDR3 spans 13 amino acids.

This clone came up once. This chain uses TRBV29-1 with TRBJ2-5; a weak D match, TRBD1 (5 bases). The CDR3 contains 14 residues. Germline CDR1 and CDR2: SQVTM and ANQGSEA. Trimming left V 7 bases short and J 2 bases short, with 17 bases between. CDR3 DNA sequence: TGCAGCGGGGGCTTGGGCAGCACACAAGAGACCCAGTACTTC. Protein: CSGGLGSTQETQYF.

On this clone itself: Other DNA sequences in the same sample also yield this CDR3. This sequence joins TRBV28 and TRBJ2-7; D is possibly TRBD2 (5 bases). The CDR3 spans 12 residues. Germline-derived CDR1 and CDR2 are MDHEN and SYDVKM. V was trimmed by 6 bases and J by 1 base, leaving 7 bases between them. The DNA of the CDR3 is TGTGCCAGCAGGAGGGATTCCTACGAGCAGTACTTC. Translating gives CASRRDSYEQYF.

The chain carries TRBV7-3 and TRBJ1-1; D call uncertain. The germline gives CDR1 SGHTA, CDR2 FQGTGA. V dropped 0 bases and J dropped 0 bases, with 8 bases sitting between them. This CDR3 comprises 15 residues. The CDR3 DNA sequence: TGTGCCAGCAGCTTAACTCGTCAGTTGAACACTGAAGCTTTCTTT. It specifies CASSLTRQLNTEAFF.

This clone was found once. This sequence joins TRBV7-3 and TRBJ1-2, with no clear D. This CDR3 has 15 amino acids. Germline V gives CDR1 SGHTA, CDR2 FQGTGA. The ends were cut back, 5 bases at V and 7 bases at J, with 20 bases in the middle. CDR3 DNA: TGTGCCAGCAGCGACCGGGAGGGTGAAGGTGGTGGCTACACCTTC. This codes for CASSDREGEGGGYTF.

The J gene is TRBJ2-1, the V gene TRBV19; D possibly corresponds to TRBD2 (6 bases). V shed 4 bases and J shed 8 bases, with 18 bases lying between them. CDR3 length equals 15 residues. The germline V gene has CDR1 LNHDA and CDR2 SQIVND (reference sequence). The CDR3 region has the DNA TGTGCCAGTAGTACACCCGGGCCCACGGGGGATGAGCAGTTCTTC. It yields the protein CASSTPGPTGDEQFF. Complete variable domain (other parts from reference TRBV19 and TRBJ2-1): DGGITQSPKYLFRKEGQNVTLSCEQNLNHDAMYWYRQDPGQGLRLIYYSQIVNDFQKGDIAEGYSVSREKKESFPLTVTSAQKNPTAFYLCASSTPGPTGDEQFFGPGTRLTVL.

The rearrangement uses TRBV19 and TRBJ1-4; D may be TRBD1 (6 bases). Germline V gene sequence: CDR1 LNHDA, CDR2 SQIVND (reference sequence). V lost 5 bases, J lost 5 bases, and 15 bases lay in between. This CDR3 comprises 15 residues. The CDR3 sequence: CASSYFRGANEKLFF. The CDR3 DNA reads TGTGCCAGTAGTTACTTCAGGGGTGCGAATGAAAAACTGTTTTTT. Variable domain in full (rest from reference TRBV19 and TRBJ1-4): DGGITQSPKYLFRKEGQNVTLSCEQNLNHDAMYWYRQDPGQGLRLIYYSQIVNDFQKGDIAEGYSVSREKKESFPLTVTSAQKNPTAFYLCASSYFRGANEKLFFGSGTQLSVL.

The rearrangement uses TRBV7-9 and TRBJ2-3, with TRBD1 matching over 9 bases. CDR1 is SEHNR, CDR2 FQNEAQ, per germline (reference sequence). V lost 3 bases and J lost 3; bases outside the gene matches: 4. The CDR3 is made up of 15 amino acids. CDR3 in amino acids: CASSFGQGQTDTQYF. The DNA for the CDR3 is TGTGCCAGCAGCTTCGGACAGGGGCAGACAGATACGCAGTATTTT.

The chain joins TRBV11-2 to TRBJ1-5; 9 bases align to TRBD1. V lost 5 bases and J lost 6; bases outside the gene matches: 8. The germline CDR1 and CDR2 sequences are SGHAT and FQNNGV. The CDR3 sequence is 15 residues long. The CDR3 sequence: CASSLGTGTVQPQHF. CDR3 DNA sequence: TGTGCCAGCAGCCTCGGGACAGGGACGGTTCAGCCCCAGCATTTT.

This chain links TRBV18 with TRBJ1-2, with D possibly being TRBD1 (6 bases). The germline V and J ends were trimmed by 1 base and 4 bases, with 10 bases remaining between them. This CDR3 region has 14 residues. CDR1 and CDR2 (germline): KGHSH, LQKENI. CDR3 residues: CASSPQQDSYGYTF. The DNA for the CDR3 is TGTGCCAGCTCACCACAACAGGACAGCTATGGCTACACCTTC.

CDR3 protein: CASSQEQGYSYNSPLHF. For the CDR3, the DNA is TGTGCCAGCAGCCAAGAACAGGGATACTCCTATAATTCACCCCTCCACTTT. The chain combines TRBV4-2 with TRBJ1-6; possible D gene TRBD1, 6 bases. V gave up 0 bases and J gave up 0 bases, with 9 bases separating them. Per germline, CDR1 LGHNA and CDR2 YNFKEQ. CDR3 length: 17 amino acids.

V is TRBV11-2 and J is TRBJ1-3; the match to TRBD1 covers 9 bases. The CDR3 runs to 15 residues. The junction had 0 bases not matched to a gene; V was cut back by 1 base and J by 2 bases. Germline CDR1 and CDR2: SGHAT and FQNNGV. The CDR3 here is CASSLGQGAGNTIYF. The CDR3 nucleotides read TGTGCCAGCAGCTTAGGACAGGGGGCTGGAAACACCATATATTTT. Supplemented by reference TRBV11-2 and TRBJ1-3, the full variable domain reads EAGVAQSPRYKIIEKRQSVAFWCNPISGHATLYWYQQILGQGPKLLIQFQNNGVVDDSQLPKDRFSAERLKGVDSTLKIQPAKLEDSAVYLCASSLGQGAGNTIYFGEGSWLTVV.

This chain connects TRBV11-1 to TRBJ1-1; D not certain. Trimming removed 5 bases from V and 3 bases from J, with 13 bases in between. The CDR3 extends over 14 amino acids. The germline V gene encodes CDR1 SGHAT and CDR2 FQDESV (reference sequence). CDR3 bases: TGTGCCAGCAGCCGAGGCGATGGTCACACTGAAGCTTTCTTT. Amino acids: CASSRGDGHTEAFF. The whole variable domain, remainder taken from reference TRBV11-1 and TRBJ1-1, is EAEVAQSPRYKITEKSQAVAFWCDPISGHATLYWYRQILGQGPELLVQFQDESVVDDSQLPKDRFSAERLKGVDSTLKIQPAELGDSAMYLCASSRGDGHTEAFFGQGTRLTVV.

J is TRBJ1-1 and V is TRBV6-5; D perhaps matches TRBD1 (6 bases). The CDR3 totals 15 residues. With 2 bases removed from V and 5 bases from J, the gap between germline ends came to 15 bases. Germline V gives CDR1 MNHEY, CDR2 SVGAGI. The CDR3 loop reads CASSYQGQGSTEAFF. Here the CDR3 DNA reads TGTGCCAGCAGTTACCAGGGGCAGGGGTCGACTGAAGCTTTCTTT.

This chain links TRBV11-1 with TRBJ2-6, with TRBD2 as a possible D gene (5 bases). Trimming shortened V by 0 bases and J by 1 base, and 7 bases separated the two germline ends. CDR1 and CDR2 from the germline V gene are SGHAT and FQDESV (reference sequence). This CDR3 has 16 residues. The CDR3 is CASSLARGSGANVLTF. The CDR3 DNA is TGTGCCAGCAGCTTAGCTCGAGGGTCTGGGGCCAACGTCCTGACTTTC.

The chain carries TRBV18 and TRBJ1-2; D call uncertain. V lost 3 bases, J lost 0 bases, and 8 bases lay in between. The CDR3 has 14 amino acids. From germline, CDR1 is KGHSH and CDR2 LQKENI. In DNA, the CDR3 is TGTGCCAGCTCACCTTACGGGGCTAACTATGGCTACACCTTC. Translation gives CASSPYGANYGYTF.

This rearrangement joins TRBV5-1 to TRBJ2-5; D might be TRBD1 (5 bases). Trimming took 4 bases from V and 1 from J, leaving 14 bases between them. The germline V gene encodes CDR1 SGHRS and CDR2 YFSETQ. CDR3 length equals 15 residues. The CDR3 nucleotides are TGCGCCAGCAGCCCGCGGACAAGCCTCCAAGAGACCCAGTACTTC. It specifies CASSPRTSLQETQYF.

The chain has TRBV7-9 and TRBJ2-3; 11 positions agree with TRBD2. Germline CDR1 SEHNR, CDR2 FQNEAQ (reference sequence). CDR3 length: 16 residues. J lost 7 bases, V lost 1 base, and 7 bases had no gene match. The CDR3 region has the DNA TGTGCCAGCAGCTTAGGTACTAGCGGGAGTATGAATACGCAGTATTTT. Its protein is CASSLGTSGSMNTQYF. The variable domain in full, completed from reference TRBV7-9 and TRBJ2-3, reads DTGVSQNPRHKITKRGQNVTFRCDPISEHNRLYWYRQTLGQGPEFLTYFQNEAQLEKSRLLSDRFSAERPKGSFSTLEIQRTEQGDSAMYLCASSLGTSGSMNTQYFGPGTRLTVL.